This TCR beta chain stems from a study of blood T cell repertoires in COVID-19. With 1 base removed from V and 3 bases from J, the gap between germline ends came to 13 bases. Germline CDR1 MNHEY, CDR2 SMNVEV (reference sequence). This CDR3 contains 16 residues. Data came from immunoSEQ multiplex PCR; TCRdb stores just in-frame clones and leaves some out. The sample lists about 110,000 clones; almost 85% were seen once. In its sample, this clone was seen once. The clonotype was recovered from a human donor in a cohort sampled during active COVID-19. Sequenced sample: peripheral blood. This chain connects TRBV27 to TRBJ1-5; D perhaps matches TRBD1 (5 bases). The DNA for the CDR3 is TGTGCCAGCAGTTTATGGGGGGGAGCCTCCAATCAGCCCCAGCATTTT. The encoded protein is CASSLWGGASNQPQHF.